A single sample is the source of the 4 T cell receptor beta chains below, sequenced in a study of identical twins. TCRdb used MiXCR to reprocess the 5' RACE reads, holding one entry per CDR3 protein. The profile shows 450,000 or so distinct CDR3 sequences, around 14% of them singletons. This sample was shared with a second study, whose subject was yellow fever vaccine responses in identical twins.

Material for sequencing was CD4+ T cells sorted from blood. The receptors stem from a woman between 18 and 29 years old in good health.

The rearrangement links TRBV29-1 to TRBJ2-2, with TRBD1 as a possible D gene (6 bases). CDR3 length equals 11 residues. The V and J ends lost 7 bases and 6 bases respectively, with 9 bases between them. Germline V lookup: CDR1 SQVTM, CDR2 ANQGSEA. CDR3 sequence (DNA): TGCAGCGCAGGGGATGCCGGGGAGCTGTTTTTT. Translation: CSAGDAGELFF.

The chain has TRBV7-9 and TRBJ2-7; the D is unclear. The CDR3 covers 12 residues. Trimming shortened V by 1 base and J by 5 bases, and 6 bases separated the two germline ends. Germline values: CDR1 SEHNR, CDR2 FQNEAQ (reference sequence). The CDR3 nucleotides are TGTGCCAGCAGCTTAGTTCAGGACGAGCAGTACTTC. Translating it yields CASSLVQDEQYF.

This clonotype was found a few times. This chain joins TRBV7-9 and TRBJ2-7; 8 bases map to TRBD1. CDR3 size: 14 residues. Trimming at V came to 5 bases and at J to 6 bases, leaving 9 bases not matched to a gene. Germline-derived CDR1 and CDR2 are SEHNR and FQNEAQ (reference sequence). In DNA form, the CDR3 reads TGTGCCAGCAGCCTCCCAGGGGGCCTTGGCGAGCAGTACTTC. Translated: CASSLPGGLGEQYF. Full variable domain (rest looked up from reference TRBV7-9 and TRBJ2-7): DTGVSQNPRHKITKRGQNVTFRCDPISEHNRLYWYRQTLGQGPEFLTYFQNEAQLEKSRLLSDRFSAERPKGSFSTLEIQRTEQGDSAMYLCASSLPGGLGEQYFGPGTRLTVT.

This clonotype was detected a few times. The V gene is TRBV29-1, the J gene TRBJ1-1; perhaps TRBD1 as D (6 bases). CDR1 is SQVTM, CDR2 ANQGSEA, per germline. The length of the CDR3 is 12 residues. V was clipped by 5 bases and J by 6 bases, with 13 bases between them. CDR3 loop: CSVLQGIAEAFF. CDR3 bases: TGCAGCGTTCTACAGGGAATCGCTGAAGCTTTCTTT.